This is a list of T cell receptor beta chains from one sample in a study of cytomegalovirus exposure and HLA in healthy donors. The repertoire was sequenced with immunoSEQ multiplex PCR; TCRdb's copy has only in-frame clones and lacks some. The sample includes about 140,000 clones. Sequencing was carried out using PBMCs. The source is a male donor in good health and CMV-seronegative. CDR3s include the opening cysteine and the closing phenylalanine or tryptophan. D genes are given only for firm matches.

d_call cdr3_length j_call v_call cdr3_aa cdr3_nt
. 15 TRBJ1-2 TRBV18 CASSVTGEANYGYTF TGTGCCAGCTCAGTTACAGGAGAAGCTAACTATGGCTACACCTTC
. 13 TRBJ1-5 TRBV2 CATSNSGNQPQHF TGTGCCACCTCTAATTCAGGGAATCAGCCCCAGCATTTT
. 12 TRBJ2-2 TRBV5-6 CASSLFGRELFF TGTGCCAGCAGCTTGTTCGGGAGGGAGCTGTTTTTT
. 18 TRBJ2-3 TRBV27 CASSLFPSEVLSTDTQYF TGTGCCAGCAGTTTATTCCCCTCAGAGGTCCTCAGCACAGATACGCAGTATTTT
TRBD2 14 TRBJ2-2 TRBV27 CASTGSGYTGELFF TGTGCCAGCACAGGTAGCGGGTATACCGGGGAGCTGTTTTTT
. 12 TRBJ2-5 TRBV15 CATSRDRETQYF TGTGCCACCAGCAGAGATCGAGAGACCCAGTACTTC
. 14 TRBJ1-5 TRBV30 CAWSGQGNNQPQHF TGTGCCTGGAGTGGGCAGGGTAACAATCAGCCCCAGCATTTT
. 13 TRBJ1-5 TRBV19 CASTSLGGQPQHF TGTGCCAGTACCTCCCTTGGAGGTCAGCCCCAGCATTTT
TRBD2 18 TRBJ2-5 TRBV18 CASSPWISGIGAQETQYF TGTGCCAGCTCACCGTGGATTAGCGGGATAGGGGCACAAGAGACCCAGTACTTC
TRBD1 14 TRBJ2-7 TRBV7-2 CASSPDRATYEQYF TGTGCCAGCAGCCCGGACAGGGCCACCTACGAGCAGTACTTC
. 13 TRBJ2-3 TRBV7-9 CASSWGATDTQYF TGTGCCAGCAGCTGGGGAGCAACAGATACGCAGTATTTT
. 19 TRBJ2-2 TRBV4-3 CASSQASGRAGALGGELFF TGCGCCAGCAGCCAAGCTTCCGGTAGGGCGGGGGCCCTCGGCGGGGAGCTGTTTTTT
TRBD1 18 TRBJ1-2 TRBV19 CASQDEGRGAYSNYGYTF TGTGCCAGTCAAGATGAAGGCAGGGGGGCTTACTCTAACTATGGCTACACCTTC
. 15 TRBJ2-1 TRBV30 CAWSVLRSSYNEQFF TGTGCCTGGAGTGTACTAAGGAGCTCCTACAATGAGCAGTTCTTC
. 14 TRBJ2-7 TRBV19 CASSIQAGPYEQYF TGTGCCAGTAGTATTCAAGCAGGGCCTTACGAGCAGTACTTC
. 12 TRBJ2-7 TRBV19 CASSGDGPEQYF TGTGCCAGTTCGGGAGACGGGCCCGAGCAGTACTTC
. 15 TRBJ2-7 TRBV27 CASSQADRSSYEQYF TGTGCCAGCAGTCAAGCTGACAGGAGCTCCTACGAGCAGTACTTC
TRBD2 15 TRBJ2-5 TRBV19 CASSRGLAGVETQYF TGTGCCAGTAGTCGGGGACTAGCGGGAGTAGAGACCCAGTACTTC
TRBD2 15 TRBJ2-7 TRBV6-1 CASSGGKAGAYEQYF TGTGCCAGCAGTGGGGGGAAAGCGGGGGCCTACGAGCAGTACTTC
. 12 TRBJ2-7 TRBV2 CAGRGSSYEQYF TGTGCCGGCCGAGGGTCGTCCTACGAGCAGTACTTC
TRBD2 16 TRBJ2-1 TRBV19 CASSPDGTSGRSEQFF TGTGCCAGTAGTCCCGACGGGACTAGCGGGAGGTCAGAGCAGTTCTTC
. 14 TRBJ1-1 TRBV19 CASRAAGLDTEAFF TGTGCCAGCCGTGCGGCTGGTCTGGACACTGAAGCTTTCTTT
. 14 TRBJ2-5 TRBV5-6 CASSWGLRGETQYF TGTGCCAGCAGCTGGGGGCTCCGCGGGGAGACCCAGTACTTC
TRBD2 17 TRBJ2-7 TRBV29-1 CSVEETLAGENRNEQYF TGCAGCGTTGAAGAAACACTAGCGGGAGAGAACAGGAACGAGCAGTACTTC
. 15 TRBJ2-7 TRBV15 CATSRDPVTSYEQYF TGTGCCACCAGCAGAGACCCGGTGACTTCCTACGAGCAGTACTTC
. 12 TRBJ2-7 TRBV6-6 CASSLTGYEQYF TGTGCCAGCAGTTTGACAGGTTACGAGCAGTACTTC
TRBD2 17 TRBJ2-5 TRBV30 CAWSVALAGGHQETQYF TGTGCCTGGAGTGTCGCATTAGCGGGGGGTCACCAAGAGACCCAGTACTTC
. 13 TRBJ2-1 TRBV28 CASSLARYNEQFF TGTGCCAGCAGTTTGGCCAGATACAATGAGCAGTTCTTC
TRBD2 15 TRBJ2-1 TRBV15 CATSRGREANNEQFF TGTGCCACCAGCAGAGGACGGGAGGCCAACAATGAGCAGTTCTTC